The 29 T cell receptor beta chains listed next were all sequenced from one sample in a study of cytomegalovirus exposure and HLA in healthy donors (dated by TCRdb to the late 2010s). Receptor amplification or capture employed the immunoSEQ multiplex PCR assay. The multiplex PCR relied on a mix of 60 forward primers for TCR Vbeta segments and 13 reverse primers for TCR Jbeta segments. As stored in TCRdb, this immuneACCESS dataset retains in-frame rearrangements with V and J assigned. A fraction of the clones does not appear; measured against another copy, unresolved V genes explain less than half of the discrepancy, and the remainder lacks a known reason. The sample data list about 140,000 clones, and about 80% of these were observed just once. About 1.5% of the sample is in the top ten clones. Sample: PBMCs. The receptor set was obtained from a young man in good health and CMV-seropositive.

This CDR3 is CASSLGAQETQYF. The CDR3 region has the DNA TGTGCCAGCAGCTTAGGAGCACAAGAGACCCAGTACTTC. The chain combines TRBV7-9 with TRBJ2-5, with D unclear. The germline CDR1 and CDR2 sequences are SEHNR and FQNEAQ (reference sequence). The CDR3 consists of 13 residues. Trimming took off 1 base at V and 2 bases at J, with 5 bases between the two ends.

V usage is TRBV25-1 and J usage is TRBJ2-7; 7 bases map to TRBD2. Trimming took 2 bases from V and 7 from J; bases not matched to a gene: 8. The CDR3 consists of 14 residues. Per germline, CDR1 MGHDK and CDR2 SYGVNS. The CDR3 loop reads CASSEPGTTREQYF. The CDR3 nucleotides are TGTGCCAGCAGTGAACCGGGGACTACAAGGGAGCAGTACTTC.

J is TRBJ1-1 and V is TRBV5-1; D gene uncertain. In germline, CDR1 is SGHRS, CDR2 YFSETQ. The CDR3 runs to 15 residues. Trimming took off 0 bases at V and 1 base at J, with 10 bases between the two ends. This CDR3 reads CASSLDLLRNTEAFF. The CDR3 region has the DNA TGCGCCAGCAGCTTGGACCTATTAAGGAACACTGAAGCTTTCTTT.

The chain joins TRBV21-1 to TRBJ1-5; the D call TRBD1 from the table was never checked on the DNA. TRBV21-1 is a recognized pseudogene. CDR3 length: 17 amino acids. In DNA form, the CDR3 reads TGTGCCAGCAGCAATTGCCAGGCTCAATCGGGCAATCAGCCCCAGCATTTT. Encoded protein: CASSNCQAQSGNQPQHF.

This rearrangement joins TRBV2 to TRBJ1-5; 10 positions match TRBD1. The CDR3 runs to 15 residues. Germline V lookup: CDR1 SNHLY, CDR2 FYNNEI. V shed 5 bases and J 2 bases; nucleotides not matched to a gene: 3. The CDR3 region has the DNA TGTGCCAGCAGTCGGGACAGGGGAGGCAATCAGCCCCAGCATTTT. This gives the protein CASSRDRGGNQPQHF. Looking up the rest from reference TRBV2 and TRBJ1-5 gives the full variable domain: EPEVTQTPSHQVTQMGQEVILRCVPISNHLYFYWYRQILGQKVEFLVSFYNNEISEKSEIFDDQFSVERPDGSNFTLKIRSTKLEDSAMYFCASSRDRGGNQPQHFGDGTRLSIL.

The DNA for the CDR3 is TGTGCCAGCAGCCTAGATAGCAATCAGCCCCAGCATTTT. It specifies CASSLDSNQPQHF. This sequence joins TRBV28 and TRBJ1-5, with D unresolved. Trimming pared 6 bases from V and 0 bases from J, leaving 6 bases between. CDR1 and CDR2 (germline): MDHEN, SYDVKM. This CDR3 has 13 residues.

The gene calls are TRBV5-4 and TRBJ2-5; 9 bases match TRBD1. The CDR3 is 15 residues long. CDR1 SGHNT and CDR2 YYREEE come from the germline V gene (reference sequence). With 4 bases clipped from V and 1 base from J, the junction kept 5 bases outside the gene matches. The CDR3 reads CASSRQGGGQETQYF. CDR3 coding DNA: TGTGCCAGCAGCCGACAGGGGGGCGGCCAAGAGACCCAGTACTTC.

This chain uses TRBV9 with TRBJ2-1, with TRBD1 identical over 7 bases. The CDR3 runs 17 residues. CDR1 is SGDLS and CDR2 is YYNGEE in the germline V gene. V was pared by 2 bases and J by 0 bases, with 8 bases of the junction left unmatched. CDR3 coding DNA: TGTGCCAGCAGCGTCCGGACGGGACAGATCTCCTACAATGAGCAGTTCTTC. Translating gives CASSVRTGQISYNEQFF.

The chain uses TRBV7-9 and TRBJ1-3; TRBD1 might be the D (6 bases). The CDR3 length is 15 residues. Germline-derived CDR1 and CDR2 are SEHNR and FQNEAQ (reference sequence). The V and J ends lost 1 base and 4 bases respectively, with 11 bases between them. The CDR3 DNA is TGTGCCAGCAGCTTAGGGGGGCAGCCGGGAAACACCATATATTTT. It is translated as CASSLGGQPGNTIYF.

The rearrangement links TRBV18 to TRBJ2-1, with 8 bases matching TRBD1. This CDR3 has 13 amino acids. Germline CDR1 is KGHSH and CDR2 is LQKENI. V lost 4 bases, J lost 6 bases, and 2 bases stayed unmatched. CDR3 residues: CASSLGQGNEQFF. For the CDR3, the DNA is TGTGCCAGCTCACTCGGACAGGGCAATGAGCAGTTCTTC.

The gene calls are TRBV27 and TRBJ1-5; tentative D call: TRBD1 (5 bases). CDR3 length equals 15 residues. Trimming shortened V by 3 bases and J by 4 bases, and 13 bases separated the two germline ends. CDR1 is MNHEY and CDR2 is SMNVEV in the germline V gene (reference sequence). This CDR3 reads CASSFRVGLNQPQHF. The CDR3 region has the DNA TGTGCCAGCAGTTTCAGGGTGGGGTTGAATCAGCCCCAGCATTTT.

The V and J genes are TRBV4-1 and TRBJ2-3, with 7 bases that match TRBD1. The CDR3 loop spans 15 amino acids. After removal of 1 base from V and 6 bases from J, the junction contained 7 bases not matched to a gene. Germline CDR1 and CDR2: MGHRA and YSYEKL. CDR3 amino acids: CASSQAGGEVDTQYF. The DNA for the CDR3 is TGCGCCAGCAGCCAAGCAGGGGGAGAGGTGGATACGCAGTATTTT.

This chain connects TRBV5-4 to TRBJ2-5; TRBD2 aligns across 13 bases. This CDR3 spans 15 amino acids. V was pared by 5 bases and J by 4 bases, with 5 bases of the junction left unmatched. Germline CDR1 SGHNT, CDR2 YYREEE (reference sequence). This chain's CDR3 is CASRSGLAGSETQYF. The CDR3 coding sequence is TGTGCCAGCAGATCGGGACTAGCGGGATCAGAGACCCAGTACTTC.

The chain carries TRBV30 and TRBJ2-3, with 14 bases aligning to TRBD2. Losses at the gene ends were 0 bases for V and 1 base for J; bases not matched to a gene: 9. The CDR3 runs to 19 residues. From germline, CDR1 is GTSNPN and CDR2 SVGIG (reference sequence). The CDR3 protein is CAWSVSRTSGGRGTDTQYF. CDR3 in DNA: TGTGCCTGGAGTGTATCCAGGACTAGCGGGGGGCGGGGCACAGATACGCAGTATTTT.

The J gene is TRBJ1-4, the V gene TRBV13; 10 bases agree with TRBD1. This CDR3 has 14 residues. With 4 bases clipped from V and 7 bases from J, the junction kept 3 bases outside the gene matches. Germline V gene data show CDR1 as PRHDT and CDR2 as FYEKMQ (reference sequence). CDR3 amino acids: CASSSDRGGEKLFF. CDR3 DNA sequence: TGTGCCAGCAGCTCGGACAGGGGGGGTGAAAAACTGTTTTTT.

This chain uses TRBV18 with TRBJ1-4; no clear D. This CDR3 has 17 residues. Germline values: CDR1 KGHSH, CDR2 LQKENI. Trimming pared 6 bases from V and 0 bases from J, leaving 17 bases between. CDR3 in amino acids: CASSTLGRTATNEKLFF. Written as DNA, the CDR3 is TGTGCCAGCTCGACACTGGGTAGGACTGCAACTAATGAAAAACTGTTTTTT.

The chain has TRBV19 and TRBJ1-2, with D hard to call. Trimming took 6 bases from V and 4 from J, leaving 12 bases between them. There are 13 residues in the CDR3. Per the germline V gene, CDR1 is LNHDA and CDR2 is SQIVND (reference sequence). The CDR3 sequence is CASRYGGIYGYTF. The CDR3 region has the DNA TGTGCCAGTAGATACGGAGGGATCTATGGCTACACCTTC.

The genes are TRBV10-3 and TRBJ1-2; D not certain. This CDR3 contains 14 residues. CDR1 and CDR2 from the germline V gene are ENHRY and SYGVKD. The V and J ends lost 0 bases and 6 bases respectively, with 11 bases between them. DNA for the CDR3: TGTGCCATCAGTGAGTCCATGACACGACATGGCTACACCTTC. Residues: CAISESMTRHGYTF.

The genes are TRBV6-5 and TRBJ2-5, with D perhaps TRBD1 (7 bases). Germline CDR1 and CDR2: MNHEY and SVGAGI. V shed 5 bases and J shed 1 base, with 14 bases lying between them. The CDR3 is 15 amino acids. CDR3 in amino acids: CASSGGTAIQETQYF. CDR3 sequence (DNA): TGTGCCAGCAGTGGCGGGACAGCCATCCAAGAGACCCAGTACTTC.

V gene TRBV27 combines with J gene TRBJ2-7; a possible D gene is TRBD2 (6 bases). The CDR3 has 14 amino acids. Trimming took off 1 base at V and 2 bases at J, with 9 bases between the two ends. Germline CDR1 and CDR2: MNHEY and SMNVEV (reference sequence). The CDR3, as DNA: TGTGCCAGCAGTTTATTGGGGGGTCCCTACGAGCAGTACTTC. It yields the protein CASSLLGGPYEQYF.

The chain recombines TRBV6-1 with TRBJ1-2; tentatively, D is TRBD1 (5 bases). Deletions cut 2 bases from V and 3 bases from J, with 13 bases between. This CDR3 has 15 amino acids. CDR1 is MNHNS, CDR2 SASEGT, per germline. The CDR3 loop is CASSETVREDYGYTF. The CDR3 region has the DNA TGTGCCAGCAGTGAAACGGTCAGGGAGGACTATGGCTACACCTTC.

The chain recombines TRBV29-1 with TRBJ1-1; D perhaps matches TRBD1 (6 bases). CDR1 and CDR2 (germline): SQVTM, ANQGSEA. CDR3 length equals 12 residues. V was pared by 2 bases and J by 9 bases, with 13 bases between. The CDR3 loop is CSVEPDQGKAFF. In DNA form, the CDR3 reads TGCAGCGTTGAACCCGACCAGGGGAAAGCTTTCTTT.

This clone appeared once. The V gene is TRBV19, the J gene TRBJ2-6; maybe TRBD2 (6 bases). Germline CDR1 LNHDA, CDR2 SQIVND (reference sequence). CDR3 length: 15 amino acids. Trimming took off 10 bases at V and 1 base at J, with 14 bases between the two ends. CDR3 sequence: CATRSGGSGANVLTF. The CDR3 DNA reads as TGTGCCACCCGTAGTGGGGGGTCTGGGGCCAACGTCCTGACTTTC.

The chain combines TRBV4-1 with TRBJ2-7; D may be TRBD1 (6 bases). Trimming cost V 3 bases and J 7 bases, with 10 bases left between them. This CDR3 has 12 residues. The germline gives CDR1 MGHRA, CDR2 YSYEKL. The CDR3 loop is CASSQTGGEQYF. CDR3 bases: TGCGCCAGCAGCCAGACAGGCGGGGAGCAGTACTTC.

The chain combines TRBV5-1 with TRBJ1-4; D perhaps matches TRBD1 (5 bases). The V and J ends lost 0 bases and 3 bases respectively, with 18 bases between them. The germline V gene encodes CDR1 SGHRS and CDR2 YFSETQ. This CDR3 has 18 amino acids. The CDR3 reads CASSLGQLSISSNEKLFF. The CDR3 DNA follows: TGCGCCAGCAGCTTGGGACAGCTATCAATTAGCTCTAATGAAAAACTGTTTTTT.

This clone was seen once. V usage is TRBV7-2 and J usage is TRBJ2-5; TRBD2 matches at 10 bases. Germline CDR1 and CDR2: SGHTA and FQGNSA. The CDR3 loop spans 16 amino acids. V lost 4 bases to trimming and J lost 1 base; unmatched junction nucleotides: 6. The CDR3 sequence is CASSWGTSALQETQYF. The CDR3 DNA sequence: TGTGCCAGCAGCTGGGGGACTAGCGCACTCCAAGAGACCCAGTACTTC.

The genes are TRBV5-1 and TRBJ2-2; 10 bases match TRBD2. J lost 3 bases, V lost 2 bases, and 4 bases had no gene match. From germline, CDR1 is SGHRS and CDR2 YFSETQ. This CDR3 contains 16 residues. The CDR3: CASSLAGGRDTGELFF. In DNA, the CDR3 is TGCGCCAGCAGCTTAGCGGGAGGGCGTGACACCGGGGAGCTGTTTTTT.

The rearrangement uses TRBV28 and TRBJ2-7; 13 bases match TRBD2. Germline CDR1 is MDHEN and CDR2 is SYDVKM. The CDR3 sequence is 18 residues long. J lost 0 bases, V lost 6 bases, and 11 bases had no gene match. The CDR3 here is CASRIWSLAGGSSYEQYF. CDR3 in DNA: TGTGCCAGCAGAATATGGTCACTAGCGGGAGGGAGCTCCTACGAGCAGTACTTC.

The rearrangement links TRBV5-6 to TRBJ1-1; D gene unclear. Trimming stripped 0 bases from V and 10 bases from J, with 16 bases between. CDR1 is SGHDT and CDR2 is YYEEEE in the germline V gene. This CDR3 region has 14 residues. CDR3 in DNA: TGTGCCAGCAGCTTGGGCCGAGCCGGAGGACTAGCTTTCTTT. Protein sequence: CASSLGRAGGLAFF.